This TCR beta chain was sequenced for a study of cytomegalovirus exposure and HLA in healthy donors. For the study at large: Roughly 85 million unique TCRs from HLA-typed donors were held in an early release of data.

Note on this clone: The antigen remains undetermined.

General study points: It emerged from a later analysis that several of the most significant clusters appeared to be linked to common viral pathogens. Overall, around 160 TCR beta chains were annotated as cytomegalovirus-associated. A cluster of highly shared sequence variants was likely a sequencing artifact.

Trimming left V 10 bases short and J 7 bases short, with 26 bases between. This CDR3 has 16 amino acids. CDR1 MRHNA and CDR2 SNTAGT come from the germline V gene. The PCR used 60 Vbeta and 13 Jbeta primers. Assay used: immunoSEQ multiplex PCR; TCRdb lists only in-frame clones, some missing. Counted here are around 140,000 clones, 75% to 85% occurring once; the ten biggest clones make up around 2.5%. The chain has TRBV6-4 and TRBJ1-5; no reliable D call. This clonotype was sampled from a woman younger than 30 in good health and CMV-seropositive. Input material: PBMCs. The CDR3 DNA is TGTGCCACCTTCTGGGTTTGGCGGGGAGAGGAGCAGCCCCAGCATTTT. Encoded protein: CATFWVWRGEEQPQHF.